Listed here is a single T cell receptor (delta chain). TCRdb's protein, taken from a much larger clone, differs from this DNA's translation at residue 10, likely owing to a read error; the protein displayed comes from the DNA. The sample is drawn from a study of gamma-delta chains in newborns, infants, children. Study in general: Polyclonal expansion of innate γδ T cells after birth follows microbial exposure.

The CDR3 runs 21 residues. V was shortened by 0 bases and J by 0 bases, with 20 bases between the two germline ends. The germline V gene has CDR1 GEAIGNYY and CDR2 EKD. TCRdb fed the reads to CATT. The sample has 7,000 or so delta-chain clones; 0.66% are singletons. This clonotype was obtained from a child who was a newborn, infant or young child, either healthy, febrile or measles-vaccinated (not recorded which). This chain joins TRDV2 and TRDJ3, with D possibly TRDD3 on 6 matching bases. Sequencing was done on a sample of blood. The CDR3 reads CACDTADYWVFPSWDTRQMFF. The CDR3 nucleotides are TGTGCCTGTGACACCGCGGATTACTGGGTGTTCCCCTCCTGGGACACCCGACAGATGTTTTTC.